Listed below are T cell receptor beta chains from one sample, sequenced in a study of T cells in Graves' hyperthyroidism and ophthalmopathy. In TCRdb, the multiplex PCR reads were re-called with MiXCR into one record per CDR3 protein. The table includes more than 300,000 distinct CDR3 sequences, around 18% detected once. The source material was blood. These receptor sequences come from a man aged 18 to 29 with Graves' ophthalmopathy. Both conserved end residues are part of each CDR3. The D gene is left open where the match is weak. Size is stated for part of the rows, as once, few or many counts, or as a class when the clone is expanded.

d_gene	j_gene	abundance	v_gene	CDR3aa	CDR3nt
TRBD1	TRBJ1-3	many	TRBV5-6	CASSTGTGGRNTIYF	TGTGCCAGCAGCACAGGGACAGGGGGCAGAAACACCATATATTTT
-	TRBJ2-7	-	TRBV4-1	CASSQDSIPGEQYF	TGCGCCAGCAGCCAAGATTCTATTCCGGGTGAGCAGTACTTC
TRBD1	TRBJ1-5	few	TRBV10-2	CASMTGAYQPQHF	TGCGCCAGCATGACAGGGGCCTATCAGCCCCAGCATTTT
-	TRBJ1-5	many	TRBV5-1	CASSFDLNQPQHF	TGCGCCAGCAGCTTCGACCTCAACCAGCCCCAGCATTTT
TRBD1	TRBJ2-1	-	TRBV15	CATSRDRDRAREQFF	TGTGCCACCAGCAGAGATCGAGACAGGGCTAGGGAGCAGTTCTTC
TRBD2	TRBJ2-7	many	TRBV12-3/TRBV12-4	CASSPSGGSYEQYF	TGTGCCAGCAGTCCTAGCGGGGGCTCCTACGAGCAGTACTTC
TRBD1	TRBJ1-1	once	TRBV7-3	CASSWTGGNEAFF	TGTGCCAGCAGCTGGACAGGGGGTAATGAAGCTTTCTTT
-	TRBJ1-1	-	TRBV18	CASSLHGNTEAFF	TGTGCCAGCTCACTGCATGGAAACACTGAAGCTTTCTTT
-	TRBJ1-1	many	TRBV10-3	CAISEAGEAFF	TGTGCCATCAGTGAGGCGGGTGAAGCTTTCTTT
-	TRBJ2-1	-	TRBV20-1	CSGRQGGGDEQFF	TGCAGTGGCCGACAGGGAGGAGGCGATGAGCAGTTCTTC
TRBD1	TRBJ2-7	many	TRBV7-2	CASSRPTGAPYEQYF	TGTGCCAGCAGCAGACCGACAGGGGCCCCCTACGAGCAGTACTTC
-	TRBJ1-1	-	TRBV18	CASSPPAAGMNTEAFF	TGTGCCAGCTCACCACCTGCGGCGGGGATGAACACTGAAGCTTTCTTT
TRBD2	TRBJ2-3	-	TRBV24-1	CATSDSAGSTDTQYF	TGTGCCACCAGTGACTCAGCGGGAAGCACAGATACGCAGTATTTT
-	TRBJ2-7	many	TRBV6-6	CASSYSRAGTYEQYF	TGTGCCAGCAGTTACTCGCGTGCGGGAACCTACGAGCAGTACTTC